This TCR beta chain was retrieved from a study of glioma-infiltrating T cells after dendritic cell vaccination. Study details: Three intradermal dendritic cell vaccine injections were given every two weeks.

Assay: immunoSEQ multiplex PCR; the TCRdb copy retains only in-frame clones and omits some. The profile shows tens of thousands of clones, more than 85% of them singletons. Findings of the study overall: Survival was not directly related to TCR clonality in these patients.

PBMC sampling occurred before vaccination, two weeks after the third dose, and at progression. For this clone: Its antigen is currently unknown.

The CDR3 has 15 residues. Germline-derived CDR1 and CDR2 are KGHSY and FQNENV. The ends were cut back, 0 bases at V and 3 bases at J, with 9 bases in the middle. Sequenced material: blood, taken before dendritic cell vaccination. The receptor was derived from a human donor with glioblastoma. The gene calls are TRBV16 and TRBJ1-5; a weak D match, TRBD1 (5 bases). In DNA form, the CDR3 reads TGTGCCAGCAGCCAATCCCAACAGGTCAATCAGCCCCAGCATTTT. This sequence encodes CASSQSQQVNQPQHF.